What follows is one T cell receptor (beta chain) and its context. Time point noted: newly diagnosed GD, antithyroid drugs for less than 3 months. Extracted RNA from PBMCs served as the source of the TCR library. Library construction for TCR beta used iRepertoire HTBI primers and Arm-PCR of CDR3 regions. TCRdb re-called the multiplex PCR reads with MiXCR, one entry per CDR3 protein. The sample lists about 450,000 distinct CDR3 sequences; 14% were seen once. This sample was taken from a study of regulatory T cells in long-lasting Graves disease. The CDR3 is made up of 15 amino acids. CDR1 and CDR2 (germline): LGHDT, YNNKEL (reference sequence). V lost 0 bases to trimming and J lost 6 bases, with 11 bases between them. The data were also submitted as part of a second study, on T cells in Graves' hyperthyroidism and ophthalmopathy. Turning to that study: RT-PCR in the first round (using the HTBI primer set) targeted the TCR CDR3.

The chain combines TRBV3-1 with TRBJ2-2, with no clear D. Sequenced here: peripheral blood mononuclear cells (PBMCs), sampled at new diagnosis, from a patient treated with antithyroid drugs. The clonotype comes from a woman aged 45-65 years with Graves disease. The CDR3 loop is CASSQDVGLPGELFF. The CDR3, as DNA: TGTGCCAGCAGCCAAGATGTAGGCCTCCCCGGGGAGCTGTTTTTT.